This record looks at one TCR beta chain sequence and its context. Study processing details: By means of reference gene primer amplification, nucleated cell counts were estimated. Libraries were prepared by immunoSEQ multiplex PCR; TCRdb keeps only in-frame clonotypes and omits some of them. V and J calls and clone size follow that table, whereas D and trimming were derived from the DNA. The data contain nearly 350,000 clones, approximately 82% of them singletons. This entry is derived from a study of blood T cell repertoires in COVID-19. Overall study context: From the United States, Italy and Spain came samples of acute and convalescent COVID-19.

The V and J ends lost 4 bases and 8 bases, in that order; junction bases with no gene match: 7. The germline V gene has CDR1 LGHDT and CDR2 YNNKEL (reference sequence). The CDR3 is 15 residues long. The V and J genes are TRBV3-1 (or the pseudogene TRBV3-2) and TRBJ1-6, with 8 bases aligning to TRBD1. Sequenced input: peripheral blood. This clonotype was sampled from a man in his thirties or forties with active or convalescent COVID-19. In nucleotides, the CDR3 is TGTGCCAGCAGCCTAATGACAGGGGTGGATTCACCCCTCCACTTT. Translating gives CASSLMTGVDSPLHF.